The rows below give T cell receptor beta chains drawn from one sample of a study of graft-versus-host responses after intestinal transplantation. These TCRs are of unknown antigen specificity. The method was immunoSEQ multiplex PCR; TCRdb's version includes in-frame clones alone and lacks a portion of them. The repertoire includes tens of thousands of clones, roughly 92% of them detected once, and roughly 0.31% sits in the top ten. This specimen was unstimulated CD4+ T cells sorted from spleen or lymph node cells, taken before intestinal transplant. The receptors here all came from a human donor who received an intestinal transplant. CDR3s include the opening cysteine and the closing phenylalanine or tryptophan. The D gene is left open where the match is weak. Some rows mark clone size as missing; the rest say once, few, many or name a class of expanded clone.

J: TRBJ1-4; D: .; V: TRBV25-1; size: once; CDR3: CASSEGGSEKLFF; DNA: TGTGCCAGCAGTGAAGGGGGCAGTGAAAAACTGTTTTTT
J: TRBJ2-7; D: .; V: TRBV9; size: .; CDR3: CASSARVETKHEQYF; DNA: TGTGCCAGCAGCGCCAGAGTCGAAACGAAGCACGAGCAGTACTTC
J: TRBJ2-1; D: TRBD1; V: TRBV27; size: once; CDR3: CASSYRRSGTGGYEQFF; DNA: TGTGCCAGCAGCTACCGACGTTCTGGGACAGGGGGCTATGAGCAGTTCTTC
J: TRBJ1-5; D: TRBD1; V: TRBV28; size: .; CDR3: CASSYRTGLNQPQHF; DNA: TGTGCCAGCAGTTATAGGACAGGGCTTAATCAGCCCCAGCATTTT
J: TRBJ2-1; D: TRBD2; V: TRBV10-2; size: .; CDR3: CASRLTLARYNEQFF; DNA: TGCGCCAGCAGACTCACACTAGCGAGATACAATGAGCAGTTCTTC
J: TRBJ2-7; D: TRBD2; V: TRBV25-1; size: .; CDR3: CASSESRIAGGRYEQYF; DNA: TGTGCCAGCAGTGAATCTAGGATCGCGGGAGGGAGGTACGAGCAGTACTTC
J: TRBJ1-3; D: TRBD1; V: TRBV6-6; size: few; CDR3: CASRDRGNGNTIYF; DNA: TGTGCCAGCAGAGACAGGGGGAATGGAAACACCATATATTTT
J: TRBJ1-5; D: .; V: TRBV28; size: .; CDR3: CASTTGPQPQHF; DNA: TGTGCCAGCACTACAGGGCCTCAGCCCCAGCATTTT
J: TRBJ1-2; D: TRBD1; V: TRBV2; size: once; CDR3: CASSVPTGGNYGYTF; DNA: TGTGCCAGCAGTGTCCCGACAGGGGGTAACTATGGCTACACCTTC
J: TRBJ2-1; D: .; V: TRBV6-5; size: .; CDR3: CASFPSAEDNEQFF; DNA: TGTGCCAGCTTTCCTTCGGCGGAAGACAATGAGCAGTTCTTC
J: TRBJ2-3; D: .; V: TRBV2; size: .; CDR3: CASSVSTDTQYF; DNA: TGTGCCAGCAGTGTAAGCACAGATACGCAGTATTTT
J: TRBJ1-5; D: .; V: TRBV11-2; size: once; CDR3: CASSWDGNQPQHF; DNA: TGTGCCAGCAGCTGGGACGGAAATCAGCCCCAGCATTTT
J: TRBJ2-7; D: TRBD2; V: TRBV2; size: .; CDR3: CASRIAGRQGEQYF; DNA: TGTGCCAGCAGGATAGCGGGAAGGCAGGGCGAGCAGTACTTC
J: TRBJ2-1; D: .; V: TRBV9; size: once; CDR3: CASEWVRGHNEQFF; DNA: TGTGCCAGCGAGTGGGTGAGGGGCCACAATGAGCAGTTCTTC
J: TRBJ2-1; D: .; V: TRBV7-8; size: .; CDR3: CASSHVTSEQFF; DNA: TGTGCCAGCAGCCACGTTACTAGTGAGCAGTTCTTC
J: TRBJ2-5; D: .; V: TRBV7-3; size: .; CDR3: CASSLSSGGETQYF; DNA: TGTGCCAGCAGCTTAAGTAGCGGAGGAGAGACCCAGTACTTC
J: TRBJ2-7; D: .; V: TRBV5-1; size: .; CDR3: CASSGRDPYEQYF; DNA: TGCGCCAGCAGCGGCCGGGACCCCTACGAGCAGTACTTC
J: TRBJ1-1; D: .; V: TRBV6-5; size: few; CDR3: CASSYSRRKNTEAFF; DNA: TGTGCCAGCAGTTACTCGAGACGGAAGAACACTGAAGCTTTCTTT
J: TRBJ1-2; D: .; V: TRBV5-6; size: once; CDR3: CASRLAGSYGYTF; DNA: TGTGCCAGCAGGTTGGCGGGCAGCTATGGCTACACCTTC
J: TRBJ1-4; D: .; V: TRBV6-5; size: once; CDR3: CASSYGRLPEKLFF; DNA: TGTGCCAGCAGTTACGGCAGACTCCCGGAAAAACTGTTTTTT
J: TRBJ1-4; D: TRBD1; V: TRBV6-6; size: .; CDR3: CASRPTGGAREKLFF; DNA: TGTGCCAGCAGACCGACAGGGGGCGCGCGAGAAAAACTGTTTTTT
J: TRBJ1-2; D: TRBD1; V: TRBV9; size: once; CDR3: CASSVDRGYGYTF; DNA: TGTGCCAGCAGCGTTGACAGGGGGTATGGCTACACCTTC
J: TRBJ1-1; D: TRBD1; V: TRBV7-2; size: .; CDR3: CASSLVFRDRAAFF; DNA: TGTGCCAGCAGCTTAGTCTTTAGGGACAGGGCCGCTTTCTTT
J: TRBJ1-2; D: .; V: TRBV5-1; size: once; CDR3: CASSLGGETYGYTF; DNA: TGCGCCAGCAGCTTGGGAGGGGAAACCTATGGCTACACCTTC
J: TRBJ2-5; D: .; V: TRBV5-1; size: once; CDR3: CANSFPPETQYF; DNA: TGCGCCAACAGCTTTCCCCCGGAAACCCAGTACTTC
J: TRBJ1-2; D: .; V: TRBV25-1; size: once; CDR3: CASSEFFGGYGYTF; DNA: TGTGCCAGCAGTGAATTTTTCGGGGGGTATGGCTACACCTTC
J: TRBJ1-2; D: .; V: TRBV11-2; size: .; CDR3: CASSLPGGLGGYTF; DNA: TGTGCCAGCAGCTTACCGGGCGGCCTAGGAGGCTACACCTTC
J: TRBJ2-7; D: .; V: TRBV18; size: .; CDR3: CASSRPGRGQSNEQYF; DNA: TGTGCCAGCTCACGCCCGGGCAGGGGCCAAAGTAACGAGCAGTACTTC
J: TRBJ2-7; D: TRBD2; V: TRBV30; size: .; CDR3: CAWSQWEGLYEQYF; DNA: TGTGCCTGGAGTCAATGGGAGGGGTTGTACGAGCAGTACTTC
J: TRBJ2-7; D: .; V: TRBV6-5; size: .; CDR3: CASSYSRLTPYEQYF; DNA: TGTGCCAGCAGTTACTCTCGTCTGACCCCCTACGAGCAGTACTTC
J: TRBJ2-2; D: TRBD2; V: TRBV14; size: .; CDR3: CASSSYSGSDTGELFF; DNA: TGTGCCAGCAGCTCCTATAGCGGGAGCGACACCGGGGAGCTGTTTTTT
J: TRBJ2-3; D: .; V: TRBV5-1; size: once; CDR3: CASSLGPRLDTDTQYF; DNA: TGCGCCAGCAGCTTGGGTCCTCGGCTAGACACAGATACGCAGTATTTT
J: TRBJ2-7; D: TRBD1; V: TRBV27; size: .; CDR3: CASSLLPTGSSYEQYF; DNA: TGTGCCAGCAGCCTTCTCCCGACAGGGAGCTCCTACGAGCAGTACTTC
J: TRBJ2-6; D: .; V: TRBV27; size: .; CDR3: CASSFQGMASGANVLTF; DNA: TGTGCCAGCAGTTTCCAGGGGATGGCCTCTGGGGCCAACGTCCTGACTTTC
J: TRBJ1-4; D: .; V: TRBV5-1; size: .; CDR3: CASSLEGTGNEKLFF; DNA: TGCGCCAGCAGCTTGGAAGGGACGGGGAATGAAAAACTGTTTTTT
J: TRBJ2-7; D: .; V: TRBV28; size: .; CDR3: CASSQDNYEQYF; DNA: TGTGCCAGCAGTCAAGACAACTACGAGCAGTACTTC
J: TRBJ2-1; D: TRBD2; V: TRBV23-1; size: .; CDR3: CASSHTGTSSYNEQFF; DNA: TGCGCCAGCAGTCATACAGGGACTAGCTCCTACAATGAGCAGTTCTTC
J: TRBJ2-5; D: .; V: TRBV18; size: .; CDR3: CASSPLWGQETQYF; DNA: TGTGCCAGCTCACCTCTCTGGGGACAAGAGACCCAGTACTTC
J: TRBJ2-7; D: .; V: TRBV5-4; size: .; CDR3: CASSPGDRTYEQYF; DNA: TGTGCCAGCAGCCCGGGGGACAGAACGTACGAGCAGTACTTC
J: TRBJ1-4; D: .; V: TRBV7-2; size: .; CDR3: CASSQPGTSNEKLFF; DNA: TGTGCCAGCAGCCAACCCGGGACAAGTAATGAAAAACTGTTTTTT
J: TRBJ1-1; D: .; V: TRBV27; size: .; CDR3: CASSFAGSGTEAFF; DNA: TGTGCCAGCAGTTTCGCGGGGAGCGGCACTGAAGCTTTCTTT
J: TRBJ2-5; D: .; V: TRBV7-2; size: .; CDR3: CASSLYGETQYF; DNA: TGTGCCAGCAGCCTTTATGGGGAGACCCAGTACTTC
J: TRBJ2-1; D: TRBD2; V: TRBV5-1; size: .; CDR3: CASSSGLAEYNEQFF; DNA: TGCGCCAGCAGCTCCGGACTAGCGGAGTACAATGAGCAGTTCTTC
J: TRBJ1-1; D: TRBD1; V: TRBV2; size: .; CDR3: CASRGDRVNPEAFF; DNA: TGTGCCAGCAGGGGGGACAGGGTCAACCCTGAAGCTTTCTTT
J: TRBJ2-1; D: TRBD2; V: TRBV29-1; size: .; CDR3: CSVEGYLPGLAGEFYNEQFF; DNA: TGCAGCGTTGAGGGCTATCTACCGGGACTAGCGGGAGAATTCTACAATGAGCAGTTCTTC
J: TRBJ2-2; D: .; V: TRBV5-1; size: .; CDR3: CASKDGGNTGELFF; DNA: TGCGCCAGCAAGGACGGGGGAAACACCGGGGAGCTGTTTTTT
J: TRBJ2-7; D: TRBD1; V: TRBV27; size: .; CDR3: CASRSQGAGLTYEQYF; DNA: TGTGCCAGCAGATCTCAGGGGGCTGGACTTACCTACGAGCAGTACTTC
J: TRBJ2-6; D: TRBD2; V: TRBV5-1; size: .; CDR3: CASSLTSVASGANVLTF; DNA: TGCGCCAGCAGCTTGACTAGCGTCGCCTCTGGGGCCAACGTCCTGACTTTC
J: TRBJ2-1; D: TRBD1; V: TRBV19; size: .; CDR3: CASSIGGTVDEQFF; DNA: TGTGCCAGTAGTATAGGGGGGACAGTCGATGAGCAGTTCTTC
J: TRBJ1-1; D: .; V: TRBV11-1; size: few; CDR3: CASSLVRQVEAFF; DNA: TGTGCCAGCAGCTTAGTTCGGCAGGTCGAAGCTTTCTTT
J: TRBJ1-5; D: .; V: TRBV6-1; size: once; CDR3: CASSLPGILHQPQHF; DNA: TGTGCCAGCAGTTTACCCGGGATTCTCCATCAGCCCCAGCATTTT
J: TRBJ2-1; D: TRBD1; V: TRBV19; size: .; CDR3: CASSILVTGVSEQFF; DNA: TGTGCCAGTAGTATTTTGGTGACAGGGGTAAGTGAGCAGTTCTTC
J: TRBJ2-1; D: .; V: TRBV9; size: .; CDR3: CASSVGDGRSSYNEQFF; DNA: TGTGCCAGCAGCGTAGGAGACGGACGTAGCTCCTACAATGAGCAGTTCTTC
J: TRBJ2-3; D: .; V: TRBV18; size: .; CDR3: CASSPPSPRTQYF; DNA: TGTGCCAGCTCACCACCGTCTCCTCGGACGCAGTATTTT
J: TRBJ2-7; D: .; V: TRBV5-1; size: few; CDR3: CASSLGLGEAYEQYF; DNA: TGCGCCAGCAGCTTGGGGCTAGGCGAAGCCTACGAGCAGTACTTC
J: TRBJ2-5; D: TRBD2; V: TRBV4-2; size: .; CDR3: CASSQVTTSGRMGGETQYF; DNA: TGTGCCAGCAGCCAAGTTACGACTAGCGGGAGGATGGGGGGGGAGACCCAGTACTTC
J: TRBJ2-2; D: .; V: TRBV5-1; size: few; CDR3: CASSRGQNTGELFF; DNA: TGCGCCAGCAGCAGGGGACAAAACACCGGGGAGCTGTTTTTT
J: TRBJ1-1; D: .; V: TRBV7-9; size: .; CDR3: CASSLTGGTEAFF; DNA: TGTGCCAGCAGCTTAACGGGTGGAACTGAAGCTTTCTTT
J: TRBJ2-3; D: .; V: TRBV30; size: few; CDR3: CAWSRRGHSTDTQYF; DNA: TGTGCCTGGAGCCGGAGGGGGCATAGCACAGATACGCAGTATTTT
J: TRBJ2-5; D: .; V: TRBV10-3; size: .; CDR3: CAISGYPGPPSRETQYF; DNA: TGTGCCATCAGTGGGTACCCGGGACCCCCCAGTAGGGAGACCCAGTACTTC